This record covers a single T cell receptor (beta chain). In germline, CDR1 is ENHRY, CDR2 SYGVKD. The V gene end was trimmed by 10 bases and the J gene end by 3 bases; junction bases not matched to a gene: 5. The CDR3 runs to 12 residues. This sample is drawn from a study of blood T cell repertoires in COVID-19. Whole-study context: Acute-phase and convalescent COVID-19 samples originated in the United States, Italy and Spain. The analysed material was cDNA or gDNA that came from T cells, B-cell-depleted T cells, or PBMCs.

Study processing details: How many nucleated cells were present was estimated from reference gene primer amplification. Clones were read by immunoSEQ multiplex PCR, and TCRdb kept only the in-frame ones, dropping some. V, J and clone size reflect that table, while D and trimming were determined from the DNA. The sample consists of tens of thousands of clones, over 80% of them appearing once. The TCR was taken from a man aged 80 or over with active or convalescent COVID-19. The V call is TRBV10-3, the J call TRBJ2-7; 8 bases map to TRBD1. Sequencing was done on a sample of peripheral blood. CDR3 residues: CASGQGNYEQYF. The CDR3 coding sequence is TGTGCCAGCGGACAGGGAAACTACGAGCAGTACTTC.